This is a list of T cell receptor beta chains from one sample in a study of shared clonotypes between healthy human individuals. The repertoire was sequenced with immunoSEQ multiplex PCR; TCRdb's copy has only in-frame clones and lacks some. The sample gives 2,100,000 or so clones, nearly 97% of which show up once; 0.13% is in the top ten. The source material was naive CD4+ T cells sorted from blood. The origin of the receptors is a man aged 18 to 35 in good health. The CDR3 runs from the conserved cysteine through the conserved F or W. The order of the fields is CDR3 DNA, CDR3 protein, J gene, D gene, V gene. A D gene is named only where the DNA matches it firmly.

TGTGCCAGCAAGACGACTAGCCTCTACGAGCAGTACTTC,CASKTTSLYEQYF,TRBJ2-7,TRBD2,TRBV2
TGTGCCAGCAGTTTAGCCGGGACGGGCCTCCCTGGGGCCAACGTCCTGACTTTC,CASSLAGTGLPGANVLTF,TRBJ2-6,NA,TRBV27
TGTGCCAGCAGCTTTCACACCGGGACTCGGGTCGCTGAAGCTTTCTTT,CASSFHTGTRVAEAFF,TRBJ1-1,NA,TRBV7-9
TGTGCCAGCAGTTACTCCCACAGGGGGCTTTCCGAGCAGTACTTC,CASSYSHRGLSEQYF,TRBJ2-7,TRBD1,TRBV6-5
TGTGCCAGCAGCCTCGACAGAGGTAATTCACCCCTCCACTTT,CASSLDRGNSPLHF,TRBJ1-6,NA,TRBV7-2
TGTGCCAGCGGCCGACAGGCCTCCTACGAGCAGTACTTC,CASGRQASYEQYF,TRBJ2-7,NA,TRBV6-1
TGTGCCAGCAGCTTCCCAGCGGGGGGTCTCGACGAGCAGTACTTC,CASSFPAGGLDEQYF,TRBJ2-7,TRBD2,TRBV5-4
TGTGCCAGCTCATCCGGGTCGAACACTGAAGCTTTCTTT,CASSSGSNTEAFF,TRBJ1-1,NA,TRBV18
TGTGCCAGCACCTTACGAATGCAGGGGGCTTGGAATGAGCAGTTCTTC,CASTLRMQGAWNEQFF,TRBJ2-1,TRBD1,TRBV6-6
TGCGCCAGCAGCCCCCCAGGAAACACTGAAGCTTTCTTT,CASSPPGNTEAFF,TRBJ1-1,NA,TRBV5-1
TGTGCCAGCAGCGTAGGCCCTGACCGGGACAGGGGAGACAATGAGCAGTTCTTC,CASSVGPDRDRGDNEQFF,TRBJ2-1,TRBD1,TRBV9
TGTGCCTGGCAAACAGGCAAGATTGGGGAAAAACTGTTTTTT,CAWQTGKIGEKLFF,TRBJ1-4,NA,TRBV30
TGTGCCAGCTCACCACCGTCCGGGGCTGGGGGCACCATATATTTT,CASSPPSGAGGTIYF,TRBJ1-3,NA,TRBV18
TGTGCCAGCAGGAAGGACAGGTCCGGGGCCAACGTCCTGACTTTC,CASRKDRSGANVLTF,TRBJ2-6,TRBD1,TRBV6-5